The 28 T cell receptor beta chains given below trace back to one sample, sequenced in a study of shared clonotypes between healthy human individuals. Assay: immunoSEQ multiplex PCR; the TCRdb copy retains only in-frame clones and omits some. In the table there are 180,000 or so clones, over 85% of which are singletons. The specimen sequenced was naive CD4+ T cells sorted from blood. Regarding subset: CD45RA+ positively selected. The source is a woman aged 25 to 39 in good health.

The chain combines TRBV5-4 with TRBJ2-5; 7 nucleotides line up with TRBD1. Per the germline V gene, CDR1 is SGHNT and CDR2 is YYREEE (reference sequence). Trimming at V came to 4 bases and at J to 1 base, leaving 4 bases not matched to a gene. This CDR3 region has 14 residues. Here the CDR3 reads CASSLQGSQETQYF. As DNA, the CDR3 is TGTGCCAGCAGCCTACAGGGGAGCCAAGAGACCCAGTACTTC. The full variable domain, rest sourced from reference TRBV5-4 and TRBJ2-5, is ETGVTQSPTHLIKTRGQQVTLRCSSQSGHNTVSWYQQALGQGPQFIFQYYREEENGRGNFPPRFSGLQFPNYSSELNVNALELDDSALYLCASSLQGSQETQYFGPGTRLLVL.

The chain combines TRBV15 with TRBJ2-4; 10 bases are shared with TRBD1. CDR1 and CDR2 (germline): LNHNV, YYDKDF (reference sequence). V lost 0 bases to trimming and J lost 15 bases; unmatched junction nucleotides: 8. The CDR3 has 14 amino acids. The CDR3 loop reads CATSRDRDRGPRYF. The CDR3 DNA follows: TGTGCCACCAGCAGAGATAGGGACAGGGGCCCGAGGTACTTC.

V is TRBV29-1 and J is TRBJ1-1; D call uncertain. Germline CDR1 SQVTM, CDR2 ANQGSEA. This CDR3 region has 14 residues. The V end lost 3 bases, the J end lost 1 base, and 12 bases lay between the germline ends. The CDR3 protein is CSVDTAKQNTEAFF. In DNA form, the CDR3 reads TGCAGCGTTGATACGGCAAAACAGAACACTGAAGCTTTCTTT.

The chain carries TRBV19 and TRBJ2-2; D perhaps matches TRBD2 (6 bases). The CDR3 length is 16 residues. V was cut by 4 bases and J by 0 bases, with 12 bases left in between. Looked up from germline, CDR1 is LNHDA and CDR2 is SQIVND (reference sequence). CDR3: CASSKTGLTNTGELFF. CDR3 nucleotides: TGTGCCAGTAGTAAAACGGGACTGACGAACACCGGGGAGCTGTTTTTT.

The chain links TRBV5-4 to TRBJ2-7; D perhaps matches TRBD2 (5 bases). V lost 2 bases to trimming and J lost 5 bases, with 17 bases between them. CDR1 and CDR2 from the germline V gene are SGHNT and YYREEE (reference sequence). This CDR3 region has 15 residues. For the CDR3, the DNA is TGTGCCAGCAGCTTTCCCCTTGGCGGGTCCCACGAGCAGTACTTC. It encodes CASSFPLGGSHEQYF.

The V and J genes are TRBV5-4 and TRBJ2-7, with a possible D match to TRBD1 (5 bases). The CDR3 sequence is 16 residues long. CDR1 is SGHNT and CDR2 is YYREEE in the germline V gene (reference sequence). V lost 2 bases and J lost 5, with 20 bases in between. In DNA form, the CDR3 reads TGTGCCAGCAGCTTAGACAGTTCAACTGTGGGGCACGAGCAGTACTTC. This gives the protein CASSLDSSTVGHEQYF.

V is TRBV4-2 and J is TRBJ2-7; D not resolved. The V gene lost 0 bases and the J gene lost 6 bases, with 15 bases spanning the gap. Germline V gives CDR1 LGHNA, CDR2 YNFKEQ. This CDR3 contains 15 residues. The CDR3: CASSQDAHSLREQYF. CDR3 in DNA: TGTGCCAGCAGCCAAGACGCCCATTCTCTCCGCGAGCAGTACTTC.

The chain links TRBV5-1 to TRBJ2-7; D is perhaps TRBD2 (6 bases). Germline lookup yields CDR1 SGHRS and CDR2 YFSETQ. CDR3 length: 15 residues. Trimming took 2 bases from V and 3 from J, leaving 15 bases between them. CDR3 residues: CASSLSGTDFYEQYF. The CDR3 DNA sequence: TGCGCCAGCAGCTTATCCGGGACTGACTTCTACGAGCAGTACTTC.

This chain uses TRBV30 with TRBJ2-7; 7 bases map to TRBD1. After removal of 7 bases from V and 5 bases from J, the junction contained 5 bases not matched to a gene. Per germline, CDR1 GTSNPN and CDR2 SVGIG (reference sequence). The CDR3 runs 11 residues. CDR3 sequence reads: CALGQYDEQYF. Written as DNA, the CDR3 is TGTGCCTTGGGACAGTATGACGAGCAGTACTTC.

J is TRBJ1-2 and V is TRBV28, with a weak D call TRBD1 (6 bases). The CDR3 length is 14 residues. Trimming shortened V by 2 bases and J by 5 bases, and 12 bases separated the two germline ends. Germline V gene data show CDR1 as MDHEN and CDR2 as SYDVKM. The CDR3 nucleotides are TGTGCCAGCAGTTTACCCCGACAGGAGTATGGCTACACCTTC. Amino acids: CASSLPRQEYGYTF.

The chain couples TRBV19 to TRBJ2-1; 7 positions agree with TRBD2. Trimming took 5 bases from V and 0 from J; bases not matched to a gene: 10. Germline assignment: CDR1 LNHDA and CDR2 SQIVND (reference sequence). CDR3 length: 17 amino acids. The CDR3 DNA follows: TGTGCCAGTAGTGGACCCCCTACGGGAGGCTCCTACAATGAGCAGTTCTTC. Translating gives CASSGPPTGGSYNEQFF.

The J gene is TRBJ1-2, the V gene TRBV6-6; no definite D call. V was pared by 5 bases and J by 3 bases, with 10 bases between. The CDR3 length is 13 residues. CDR1 is MNHNY and CDR2 is SVGAGI in the germline V gene (reference sequence). The CDR3 DNA reads as TGTGCCAGCAGTACTGGGGTGGACTATGGCTACACCTTC. This codes for CASSTGVDYGYTF.

V is TRBV18 and J is TRBJ1-5; TRBD1 matches 7 bases. CDR1 is KGHSH, CDR2 LQKENI, per germline. The CDR3 length is 16 residues. The junction had 8 bases not matched to a gene; V was cut back by 4 bases and J by 2 bases. CDR3 residues: CASSQTGVPGNQPQHF. In DNA, the CDR3 is TGTGCCAGCTCACAAACAGGGGTTCCGGGCAATCAGCCCCAGCATTTT.

The gene calls are TRBV19 and TRBJ1-3; TRBD1 is a possible D gene (5 bases). This CDR3 region has 14 residues. Between the trimmed V and J ends, which lost 5 bases and 0 bases, there was a span of 8 bases. Germline V gene lookup returns CDR1 LNHDA and CDR2 SQIVND (reference sequence). As DNA, the CDR3 is TGTGCCAGTAGTCCCGGGACCTCTGGAAACACCATATATTTT. Translated, it gives CASSPGTSGNTIYF. The whole variable domain, remainder taken from reference TRBV19 and TRBJ1-3, is DGGITQSPKYLFRKEGQNVTLSCEQNLNHDAMYWYRQDPGQGLRLIYYSQIVNDFQKGDIAEGYSVSREKKESFPLTVTSAQKNPTAFYLCASSPGTSGNTIYFGEGSWLTVV.

The genes are TRBV19 and TRBJ2-5, with D hard to call. Per germline, CDR1 LNHDA and CDR2 SQIVND (reference sequence). Trimming cost V 2 bases and J 3 bases, with 10 bases left between them. CDR3 length: 14 residues. CDR3 region: CASSINWQKETQYF. The CDR3 region has the DNA TGTGCCAGTAGTATAAATTGGCAAAAAGAGACCCAGTACTTC.

The V call is TRBV5-1, the J call TRBJ2-6; D perhaps matches TRBD2 (5 bases). The ends were cut back, 4 bases at V and 0 bases at J, with 11 bases in the middle. The CDR3 consists of 16 residues. In germline, CDR1 is SGHRS, CDR2 YFSETQ. CDR3 coding DNA: TGCGCCAGCAGCGTGGACGGGAACTCTGGGGCCAACGTCCTGACTTTC. As protein: CASSVDGNSGANVLTF.

The CDR3 coding sequence is TGTGCCAGCAGCTTAATGATCCTAGCGGTATACGAGCAGTACTTC. Translation: CASSLMILAVYEQYF. The V gene is TRBV7-2, the J gene TRBJ2-7; TRBD2 agrees at 7 bases. The CDR3 runs to 15 residues. Trimming cost V 2 bases and J 4 bases; bases outside gene matches: 8. Germline values: CDR1 SGHTA, CDR2 FQGNSA.

The CDR3 bases are TGTGCCAGCAGTCGCTCACTCACGGGAGATACGCAGTATTTT. Residues: CASSRSLTGDTQYF. The chain joins TRBV28 to TRBJ2-3; unclear D gene. Germline CDR1 MDHEN, CDR2 SYDVKM. Trimming took 5 bases from V and 5 from J, leaving 14 bases between them. The CDR3 spans 14 residues.

The V and J genes are TRBV5-1 and TRBJ1-1; unclear D gene. The CDR3 has 16 amino acids. The V end was cut by 0 bases, the J end by 1 base, with 13 bases between. CDR1 and CDR2 from the germline V gene are SGHRS and YFSETQ. The CDR3 DNA reads as TGCGCCAGCAGCTTGGGTCACTCTATAACGAACACTGAAGCTTTCTTT. Translating gives CASSLGHSITNTEAFF.

This clone has only one observation. The chain recombines TRBV5-1 with TRBJ1-2, with 7 bases fitting TRBD1. The V and J ends lost 5 bases and 3 bases, in that order; junction bases with no gene match: 7. This CDR3 contains 14 residues. CDR1 and CDR2 from the germline V gene are SGHRS and YFSETQ. Written as DNA, the CDR3 is TGCGCCAGCAGTCATCTGGGGACAGACTATGGCTACACCTTC. Encoded protein: CASSHLGTDYGYTF.

The chain is built from TRBV5-6 and TRBJ1-2; D is unresolved. The CDR3 has 12 residues. Germline V gene sequence: CDR1 SGHDT, CDR2 YYEEEE. Deletions cut 1 base from V and 4 bases from J, with 5 bases between. The CDR3 region is CASSLSLYGYTF. The CDR3, as DNA: TGTGCCAGCAGCTTGTCCCTCTATGGCTACACCTTC.

The chain employs TRBV29-1 and TRBJ2-1; D is unresolved. In germline, CDR1 is SQVTM, CDR2 ANQGSEA. The CDR3 runs 10 residues. Trimming pared 2 bases from V and 5 bases from J, leaving 1 base between. The CDR3 here is CSVENNEQFF. CDR3 sequence (DNA): TGCAGCGTTGAAAACAATGAGCAGTTCTTC.

The V and J genes are TRBV11-1 and TRBJ1-1, with 8 bases fitting TRBD1. CDR3 size: 16 residues. With V trimmed by 2 bases and J by 4 bases, 9 bases remained unmatched. Germline assignment: CDR1 SGHAT and CDR2 FQDESV (reference sequence). The CDR3, as DNA: TGTGCCAGCAGCTTACTCACCGGGACAGGCGGCACTGAAGCTTTCTTT. Protein product: CASSLLTGTGGTEAFF.

In nucleotides, the CDR3 is TGTGCCAGCTCAAAGACAGGGGGCTTCGACGAGCAGTACTTC. Protein: CASSKTGGFDEQYF. This sequence joins TRBV18 and TRBJ2-7, with 10 nucleotides matching TRBD1. Trimming removed 5 bases from V and 5 bases from J; junction bases left unmatched: 6. The CDR3 runs to 14 residues. Germline lookup yields CDR1 KGHSH and CDR2 LQKENI. The full variable domain, with the rest looked up from reference TRBV18 and TRBJ2-7, is NAGVMQNPRHLVRRRGQEARLRCSPMKGHSHVYWYRQLPEEGLKFMVYLQKENIIDESGMPKERFSAEFPKEGPSILRIQQVVRGDSAAYFCASSKTGGFDEQYFGPGTRLTVT.

The J gene is TRBJ1-3, the V gene TRBV2; unclear D gene. CDR1 SNHLY and CDR2 FYNNEI come from the germline V gene. This CDR3 has 15 amino acids. Trimming removed 6 bases at V and 4 bases at J, with 16 bases between. In nucleotides, the CDR3 is TGTGCCAGCAGAGCAATGTCCGGGCAAGGAAACACCATATATTTT. Amino acid sequence: CASRAMSGQGNTIYF. The variable domain in full, with the rest retrieved from reference TRBV2 and TRBJ1-3, is EPEVTQTPSHQVTQMGQEVILRCVPISNHLYFYWYRQILGQKVEFLVSFYNNEISEKSEIFDDQFSVERPDGSNFTLKIRSTKLEDSAMYFCASRAMSGQGNTIYFGEGSWLTVV.

The rearrangement uses TRBV28 and TRBJ1-4; D gene uncertain. Germline V lookup: CDR1 MDHEN, CDR2 SYDVKM. Between the trimmed V and J ends, which lost 5 bases and 7 bases, there was a span of 17 bases. The CDR3 has 15 amino acids. CDR3 bases: TGTGCCAGCAGTATAGGCTCGGGCGCCGTTGAAAAACTGTTTTTT. This translates into CASSIGSGAVEKLFF.

This chain uses TRBV6-1 with TRBJ2-7; D call uncertain. CDR1 is MNHNS, CDR2 SASEGT, per germline. The V gene lost 3 bases and the J gene lost 5 bases, with 14 bases spanning the gap. CDR3 length equals 14 residues. The CDR3 nucleotides read TGTGCCAGCAGTGAGGAAGAGCTTTTGAACGAGCAGTACTTC. Translating gives CASSEEELLNEQYF.

The V call is TRBV6-5, the J call TRBJ2-7; the D call may be TRBD1 or TRBD2 (6 bases each). Germline CDR1 reads MNHEY; CDR2 reads SVGAGI. The CDR3 sequence is 15 residues long. Trimming pared 2 bases from V and 1 base from J, leaving 12 bases between. CDR3 sequence reads: CASSYRGASSYEQYF. The CDR3, as DNA: TGTGCCAGCAGTTACAGGGGGGCGAGTTCCTACGAGCAGTACTTC.